Below are 13 T cell receptor beta chains sequenced from a single sample in a study of T cells in Graves' hyperthyroidism and ophthalmopathy. Authors of the study amplified TCR beta CDR3 regions from RNA transcripts. With the HTBI primer set, the TCR CDR3 went through a first round of RT-PCR. TCRdb itself ran the multiplex PCR reads through MiXCR, one entry per CDR3 protein. The profile shows roughly 700,000 distinct CDR3 sequences, approximately 15% of them singletons. Sample: blood. The source is a man aged 45-65 years with Graves' hyperthyroidism.

This clonotype was seen many times. J is TRBJ2-5 and V is TRBV24-1; tentative D call: TRBD1 (6 bases). Germline lookup yields CDR1 KGHDR and CDR2 SFDVKD. The CDR3 totals 15 residues. The germline V and J ends were trimmed by 3 bases and 2 bases, with 12 bases remaining between them. CDR3 in amino acids: CATSDGDTHQETQYF. The CDR3 nucleotides are TGTGCCACCAGTGATGGGGACACTCATCAAGAGACCCAGTACTTC.

This clonotype appeared many times. The rearrangement joins TRBV7-9 to TRBJ2-1; a weak D match, TRBD2 (6 bases). Trimming took 5 bases from V and 6 from J, leaving 14 bases between them. Germline assignment: CDR1 SEHNR and CDR2 FQNEAQ (reference sequence). This CDR3 has 14 amino acids. This CDR3 is CASSLGLNFNEQFF. The DNA for the CDR3 is TGTGCCAGCAGCCTAGGACTAAACTTCAATGAGCAGTTCTTC.

V gene TRBV28 combines with J gene TRBJ1-3, with 9 bases aligning to TRBD1. Germline V CDR1 and CDR2: MDHEN, SYDVKM. J was trimmed by 4 bases and V by 7 bases; bases with no gene match: 11. This CDR3 comprises 16 residues. The CDR3 DNA reads as TGTGCCAGCATTCCCGGGACAGGGCGACGAGGAAACACCATATATTTT. It is translated as CASIPGTGRRGNTIYF.

This clonotype was recorded many times. The CDR3 here is CASSLTGSQETQYF. CDR3 nucleotides: TGTGCCAGCAGTTTAACAGGATCCCAAGAGACCCAGTACTTC. The chain combines TRBV19 with TRBJ2-5; perhaps TRBD1 as D (5 bases). CDR3 length: 14 residues. V was pared by 9 bases and J by 1 base, with 15 bases between. Germline assignment: CDR1 LNHDA and CDR2 SQIVND (reference sequence).

This clonotype was detected many times. This chain uses TRBV27 with TRBJ1-1, with no clear D. The CDR3 spans 12 residues. The V gene lost 6 bases and the J gene lost 4 bases, with 9 bases spanning the gap. CDR1 is MNHEY, CDR2 SMNVEV, per germline (reference sequence). The CDR3 region is CASSGTLTEAFF. The DNA for the CDR3 is TGTGCCAGCAGCGGTACACTCACTGAAGCTTTCTTT.

The chain combines TRBV7-3 with TRBJ2-1, with TRBD2 matching over 11 bases. CDR3 size: 17 residues. V gave up 2 bases and J gave up 7 bases; unmatched junction bases: 10. CDR1 is SGHTA, CDR2 FQGTGA, per germline. Here the CDR3 DNA reads TGTGCCAGCAGCTTAGGGTCGACTAGCGGGATGGTAAATGAGCAGTTCTTC. This codes for CASSLGSTSGMVNEQFF.

This clonotype was detected many times. This chain links TRBV2 with TRBJ2-7; 12 bases map to TRBD2. The CDR3 sequence is 15 residues long. V lost 4 bases and J lost 2; bases outside the gene matches: 3. Germline values: CDR1 SNHLY, CDR2 FYNNEI. The CDR3 coding sequence is TGTGCCAGCAGTGGAGGACTAGCGGGGACCTACGAGCAGTACTTC. Translating it yields CASSGGLAGTYEQYF. The full variable domain, its missing parts supplied by reference TRBV2 and TRBJ2-7, is EPEVTQTPSHQVTQMGQEVILRCVPISNHLYFYWYRQILGQKVEFLVSFYNNEISEKSEIFDDQFSVERPDGSNFTLKIRSTKLEDSAMYFCASSGGLAGTYEQYFGPGTRLTVT.

This clonotype was observed a few times. The chain employs TRBV6-1 and TRBJ2-1; 9 bases align to TRBD1. Per the germline V gene, CDR1 is MNHNS and CDR2 is SASEGT. This CDR3 region has 13 residues. After removal of 6 bases from V and 7 bases from J, the junction contained 4 bases not matched to a gene. CDR3 DNA sequence: TGTGCCAGCAGACAAGGACAGGGGAATGAGCAGTTCTTC. It translates to CASRQGQGNEQFF.

This clonotype was detected a few times. The chain carries TRBV7-9 and TRBJ2-1; no definite D call. Trimming cost V 5 bases and J 1 base, with 12 bases left between them. Germline V lookup: CDR1 SEHNR, CDR2 FQNEAQ (reference sequence). CDR3 length equals 15 residues. This CDR3 is CASSPRTQSYNEQFF. CDR3 nucleotide sequence: TGTGCCAGCAGCCCAAGGACCCAGTCCTACAATGAGCAGTTCTTC.

The chain recombines TRBV9 with TRBJ1-1, with 11 bases lining up with TRBD1. J gave up 0 bases and V 5 bases, and 3 bases lay outside the gene matches. This CDR3 comprises 15 residues. Germline V gene data show CDR1 as SGDLS and CDR2 as YYNGEE. The CDR3 coding sequence is TGTGCCAGCAGGCGGGACAGGGGGATGAACACTGAAGCTTTCTTT. Translating it yields CASRRDRGMNTEAFF. The full variable domain, its missing parts supplied by reference TRBV9 and TRBJ1-1, is DSGVTQTPKHLITATGQRVTLRCSPRSGDLSVYWYQQSLDQGLQFLIQYYNGEERAKGNILERFSAQQFPDLHSELNLSSLELGDSALYFCASRRDRGMNTEAFFGQGTRLTVV.

This clonotype has just a few counts. J is TRBJ2-1 and V is TRBV27, with D uncertain. This CDR3 comprises 15 residues. The V and J ends lost 3 bases and 5 bases respectively, with 14 bases between them. From germline, CDR1 is MNHEY and CDR2 SMNVEV (reference sequence). The CDR3 DNA reads TGTGCCAGCAGTTTTGCCGTGAGCCCCCACAATGAGCAGTTCTTC. Its translation: CASSFAVSPHNEQFF.

This clonotype was seen more than once but under ten times. The chain recombines TRBV2 with TRBJ1-1; D call uncertain. CDR1 and CDR2 (germline): SNHLY, FYNNEI. The V end was cut by 1 base, the J end by 3 bases, with 6 bases between. CDR3 length: 13 amino acids. CDR3: CASSEDAYTEAFF. CDR3 nucleotide sequence: TGTGCCAGCAGTGAAGATGCGTACACTGAAGCTTTCTTT.

For this clonotype: A much larger clone sits a single nucleotide away, making a read error possible. The gene calls are TRBV3-1 and TRBJ2-3, with TRBD1 identical over 7 bases. This CDR3 has 14 amino acids. Per the germline V gene, CDR1 is LGHDT and CDR2 is YNNKEL (reference sequence). CDR3 sequence: CASGHTGAADTQYF. The CDR3 DNA reads as TGTGCCAGCGGCCATACAGGGGCGGCAGATACGCAGTATTTT.